Listed below are T cell receptor beta chains from one sample, sequenced in a study of shared clonotypes between healthy human individuals. Clones were read by immunoSEQ multiplex PCR, and TCRdb kept only the in-frame ones, dropping some. The sample records about 1 million clones, 65% to 75% being singletons. Sequencing was carried out using memory CD4+ T cells sorted from blood. The receptors here all came from a man between 18 and 35 years old in good health. Each CDR3 is given with its conserved first and last residue. D genes are given only for firm matches. Some rows mark clone size as missing; the rest say once, few, many or name a class of expanded clone.

J gene	D gene	V gene	clone size	CDR3 DNA	CDR3 protein
TRBJ1-5	-	TRBV7-2	once	TGTGCCAGCAGCCTGGGACATAGCAATCAGCCCCAGCATTTT	CASSLGHSNQPQHF
TRBJ1-1	-	TRBV6-6	-	TGTGCCAGCAGTTACAGTGATGGTGAAGCTTTCTTT	CASSYSDGEAFF
TRBJ1-6	-	TRBV4-1	many	TGCGCCAGCAGCCAAGTTCAGGAGGCAAATTCACCCCTCCACTTT	CASSQVQEANSPLHF
TRBJ1-3	-	TRBV6-1	-	TGTGCCAGCAGTGAAGCAGGGTTGGTCTCTGGAAACACCATATATTTT	CASSEAGLVSGNTIYF
TRBJ2-6	TRBD2	TRBV10-2	-	TGCGCCAGCAGTGATGGGCAGCGGGGCATGGGCTCTGGGGCCAACGTCCTGACTTTC	CASSDGQRGMGSGANVLTF
TRBJ2-5	-	TRBV5-1	-	TGCGCCAGCAGCCCTGGACTGGGAGAGACCCAGTACTTC	CASSPGLGETQYF
TRBJ2-7	-	TRBV7-9	-	TGTGCCAGCAGCTTCCAGGACGAGCAGTACTTC	CASSFQDEQYF
TRBJ2-5	-	TRBV6-5	-	TGTGCCAGCAGCCCTGCCGGAGGACCAGAGACCCAGTACTTC	CASSPAGGPETQYF
TRBJ1-3	-	TRBV7-2	-	TGTGCCAGCAGCTTAGACAGCTACTCTGGAAACACCATATATTTT	CASSLDSYSGNTIYF
TRBJ2-1	-	TRBV5-1	few	TGCGCCAGCAGCTTGACCGGGACCAACCGTCTAGGGGTCCAGTCGGGTGAGCAGTTCTTC	CASSLTGTNRLGVQSGEQFF
TRBJ1-1	-	TRBV29-1	-	TGCAGCGTTGAAGATCGCAGGAGCGGGGAGTGGGTGTTCTTT	CSVEDRRSGEWVFF
TRBJ2-7	TRBD1	TRBV7-9	once	TGTGCCAGCAGCTTAGTTAGGTGGACAGGTTCCTACGAGCAGTACTTC	CASSLVRWTGSYEQYF
TRBJ2-7	TRBD1	TRBV28	-	TGTGCCAGCAGTCCTCACAGGGGGCTTACCTACGAGCAGTACTTC	CASSPHRGLTYEQYF
TRBJ2-7	TRBD2	TRBV7-2	few	TGTGCCAGCAGGACCATATCGGCGGGAGAGTACGAGCAGTACTTC	CASRTISAGEYEQYF
TRBJ2-5	-	TRBV12-5	once	TGTGCTAGTGGTTTGAAGGTGGGAGAGACCCAGTACTTC	CASGLKVGETQYF
TRBJ1-2	-	TRBV27	-	TGTGCCAGCAGTTTCGCAGCTAACTATGGCTACACCTTC	CASSFAANYGYTF
TRBJ2-7	-	TRBV7-8	-	TGTGCCAGCAGCTTAGCGCTAGGCTACGAGCAGTACTTC	CASSLALGYEQYF
TRBJ1-1	-	TRBV19	-	TGTGCCAGTAGCCCCGTGGCCCTGAACACTGAAGCTTTCTTT	CASSPVALNTEAFF
TRBJ2-7	TRBD1	TRBV18	-	TGTGCCAGCTCACAATCCGGCGAACAGGGGTACGAGCAGTACTTC	CASSQSGEQGYEQYF
TRBJ1-5	TRBD1	TRBV27	-	TGTGCCAGCGGGGGGAGACAGGGAAATCAGCCCCAGCATTTT	CASGGRQGNQPQHF
TRBJ2-1	TRBD1	TRBV4-3	-	TGCGCCAGCAGCCAAGTGGCAGGGGGCTTGTACAATGAGCAGTTCTTC	CASSQVAGGLYNEQFF
TRBJ2-7	-	TRBV30	-	TGTGCCTGGGACCGACAGAGAAGCTCCTACGAGCAGTACTTC	CAWDRQRSSYEQYF
TRBJ2-7	-	TRBV7-2	many	TGTGCCAGCAGCTCAACCTACGAGCAGTACTTC	CASSSTYEQYF
TRBJ2-7	-	TRBV27	once	TGTGCCAGCAGTTCCGGGGGCGTAATGAGCGAGCAGTACTTC	CASSSGGVMSEQYF
TRBJ2-7	-	TRBV30	-	TGTGCCTGGAGTGACGCAGGGTACGAGCAGTACTTC	CAWSDAGYEQYF
TRBJ1-2	-	TRBV30	-	TGTGCCTGGAGTGGAGGGTCGGGGAACTATGGCTACACCTTC	CAWSGGSGNYGYTF
TRBJ2-7	TRBD1	TRBV6-6	-	TGTGCCAGCAGTTACAGGACAGGACCTTACGAGCAGTACTTC	CASSYRTGPYEQYF
TRBJ2-3	-	TRBV18	-	TGTGCCAGCTCACCACGGTCCGGGGGAACTAGCACAGATACGCAGTATTTT	CASSPRSGGTSTDTQYF
TRBJ1-2	-	TRBV19	-	TGTGCCAGTTGGCCGGGAGCAAACTATGGCTACACCTTC	CASWPGANYGYTF
TRBJ1-6	TRBD1	TRBV19	-	TGTGCCAGTTGGGACAGGGCGAATTCACCCCTCCACTTT	CASWDRANSPLHF
TRBJ1-1	-	TRBV5-5	-	TGTGCCAGCAGCGTCGAAGGACAGAGTGAAGCTTTCTTT	CASSVEGQSEAFF
TRBJ2-5	-	TRBV7-9	-	TGTGCCAGCAGCCAAGAGGGGACACAAGGGGAGACCCAGTACTTC	CASSQEGTQGETQYF
TRBJ2-2	-	TRBV10-3	-	TGTGCCATCAAAAGGGAAACCGGGGAGCTGTTTTTT	CAIKRETGELFF
TRBJ1-5	-	TRBV5-5	-	TGTGCCAGCAGGTTAGGACCAGGACGGTCCCAGCCCCAGCATTTT	CASRLGPGRSQPQHF
TRBJ1-1	TRBD1	TRBV10-3	-	TGTGCCATCACCGAGGGAGGACAGGGAAGCACTGAAGCTTTCTTT	CAITEGGQGSTEAFF
TRBJ2-4	-	TRBV28	-	TGTGCCAGCAGCCTAGCCAAAAACATTCAGTACTTC	CASSLAKNIQYF
TRBJ1-3	-	TRBV7-7	-	TGTGCTAGCAGCTTGGACTCTGGAAACACCATATATTTT	CASSLDSGNTIYF
TRBJ1-4	TRBD1	TRBV9	-	TGTGCCAGCAGCGCGGACAGGGGGCGCGGTAATGAAAAACTGTTTTTT	CASSADRGRGNEKLFF
TRBJ2-3	TRBD2	TRBV11-2	-	TGTGCCAGCAGCGGGCGACTAGCGGGAGCCCTGCAGACGCAGTATTTT	CASSGRLAGALQTQYF
TRBJ1-2	-	TRBV2	once	TGTGCCAGCAGTGAATTCAAGACCGCTTTCAACTATGGCTACACCTTC	CASSEFKTAFNYGYTF
TRBJ2-1	TRBD1	TRBV6-1	-	TGTGCCAGCAGAAACAGGGGTCAGTCCTACAATGAGCAGTTCTTC	CASRNRGQSYNEQFF
TRBJ2-1	-	TRBV14	-	TGTGCCAGCAGCCCCCCCGGCCGACTAGTTCGCGATGAGCAGTTCTTC	CASSPPGRLVRDEQFF
TRBJ1-5	-	TRBV28	-	TGTGCCATCGCGACAGGCAACAACAATCAGCCCCAGCATTTT	CAIATGNNNQPQHF
TRBJ1-6	-	TRBV30	-	TGTGCCTGGAGTGTACGTAAGGGAAATTCACCCCTCCACTTT	CAWSVRKGNSPLHF
TRBJ2-7	TRBD1	TRBV5-6	-	TGTGCCAGCAGCTTCTTGGACAGGACCTCCTACGAGCAGTACTTC	CASSFLDRTSYEQYF
TRBJ2-5	TRBD2	TRBV29-1	-	TGCAGCGTTGATAGGACTAGCGGGCAGACCCAGTACTTC	CSVDRTSGQTQYF
TRBJ2-7	-	TRBV5-1	few	TGCGCCAGCAGCACCACATACGAGCAGTACTTC	CASSTTYEQYF
TRBJ1-2	-	TRBV29-1	-	TGCAGCGTTGAGCGGGGGCGCTTTGGTGGCTACACCTTC	CSVERGRFGGYTF
TRBJ1-1	-	TRBV6-5	-	TGTGCCAGCAGTTACTCGCTGCGCCAAGAAGCTTTCTTT	CASSYSLRQEAFF
TRBJ2-5	-	TRBV7-3	-	TGTGCCAGCAGCTTCCGGGGGATCCAAGAGACCCAGTACTTC	CASSFRGIQETQYF
TRBJ1-5	TRBD1	TRBV2	-	TGTGCCAGCACCCCAACAGGGGGCGAGGGTCAGCCCCAGCATTTT	CASTPTGGEGQPQHF
TRBJ1-2	-	TRBV6-1	-	TGTGCCAGCAGTCAAGGAGGGTTGAAGAATGGCTACACCTTC	CASSQGGLKNGYTF
TRBJ2-5	TRBD1	TRBV2	-	TGTGCCAGCAGTGAGGGGACAGGGAAGCAAGGAGAGACCCAGTACTTC	CASSEGTGKQGETQYF
TRBJ2-5	TRBD2	TRBV10-3	-	TGTGCCATCAGTGAGTCGTCTGCGGGAGCACCTCGGACCCAGTACTTC	CAISESSAGAPRTQYF
TRBJ2-7	TRBD2	TRBV12-5	-	TGTGCTAGTGGTTCCACGGGCCTAGCGGGGAGCTACGAGCAGTACTTC	CASGSTGLAGSYEQYF
TRBJ2-1	-	TRBV7-2	-	TGTGCCAGCAGCTCAAGCAGCAGCTCCTACAATGAGCAGTTCTTC	CASSSSSSSYNEQFF
TRBJ1-6	-	TRBV5-6	-	TGTGCCAGCAGCTTAAGGGACAATAATTCACCCCTCCACTTT	CASSLRDNNSPLHF
TRBJ2-3	TRBD1	TRBV2	few	TGTGCCAGCAGTGCCGACAGGGGGAACACAGATACGCAGTATTTT	CASSADRGNTDTQYF
TRBJ1-3	TRBD1	TRBV9	-	TGTGCCAGCAGCGTAGCGGGACAGTCCTCTGGAAACACCATATATTTT	CASSVAGQSSGNTIYF